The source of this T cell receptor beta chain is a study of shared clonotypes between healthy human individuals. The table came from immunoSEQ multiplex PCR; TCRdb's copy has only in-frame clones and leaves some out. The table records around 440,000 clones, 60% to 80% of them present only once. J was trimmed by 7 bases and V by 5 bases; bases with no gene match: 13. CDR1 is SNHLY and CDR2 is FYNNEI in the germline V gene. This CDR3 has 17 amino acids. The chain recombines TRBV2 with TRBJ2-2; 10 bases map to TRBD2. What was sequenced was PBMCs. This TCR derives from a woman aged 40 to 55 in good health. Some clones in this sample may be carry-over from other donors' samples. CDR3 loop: CASSRVRLAGAGGELFF. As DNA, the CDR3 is TGTGCCAGCAGTAGGGTGCGGCTAGCGGGAGCGGGCGGGGAGCTGTTTTTT.